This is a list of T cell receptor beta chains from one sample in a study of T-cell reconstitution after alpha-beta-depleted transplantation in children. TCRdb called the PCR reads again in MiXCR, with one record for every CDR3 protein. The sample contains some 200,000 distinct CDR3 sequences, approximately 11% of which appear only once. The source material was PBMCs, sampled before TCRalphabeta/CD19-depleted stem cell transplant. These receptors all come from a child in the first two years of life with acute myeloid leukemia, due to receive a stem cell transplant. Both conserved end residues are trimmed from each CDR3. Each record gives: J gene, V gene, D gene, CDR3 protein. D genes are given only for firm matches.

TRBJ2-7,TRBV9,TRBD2,ARNGGGRTLSYEQY
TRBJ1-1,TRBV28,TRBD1,TSSSPGTANTEAF
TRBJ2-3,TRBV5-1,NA,ASSLDSLGTDTQY
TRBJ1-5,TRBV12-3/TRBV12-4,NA,ASRASGLHGQPQH
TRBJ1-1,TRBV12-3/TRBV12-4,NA,TCSPTMGRPQGQLEAF
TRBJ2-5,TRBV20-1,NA,SASGGWDRETQY
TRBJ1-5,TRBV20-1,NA,SGRGGLNQPQH
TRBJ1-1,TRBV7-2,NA,ASSPSWGRSEAF
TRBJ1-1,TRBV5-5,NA,ASSLYGSTEAF
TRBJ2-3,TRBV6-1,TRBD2,ASTELAGGDTQY
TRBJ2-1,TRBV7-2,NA,ASQRMRSLNEQF
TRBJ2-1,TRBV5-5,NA,ASSWEDLDINEQF
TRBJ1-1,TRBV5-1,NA,ASSLAEVQGPNTEAF
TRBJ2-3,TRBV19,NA,ASTPRERRYTQY
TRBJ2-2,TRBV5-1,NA,ASSLGQLSGELF
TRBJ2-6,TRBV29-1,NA,SVRGTGANVLT
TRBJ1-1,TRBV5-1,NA,ASRRDGGVMTEAF